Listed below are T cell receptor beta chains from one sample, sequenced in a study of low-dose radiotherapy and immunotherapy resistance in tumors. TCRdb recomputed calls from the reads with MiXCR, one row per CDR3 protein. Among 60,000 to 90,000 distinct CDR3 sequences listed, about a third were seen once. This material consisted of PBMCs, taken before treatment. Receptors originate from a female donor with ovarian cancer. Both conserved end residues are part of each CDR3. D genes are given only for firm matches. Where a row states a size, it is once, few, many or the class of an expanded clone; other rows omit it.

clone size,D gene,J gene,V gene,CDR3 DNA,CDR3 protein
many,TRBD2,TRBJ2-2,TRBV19,TGTGCCAGTAGTATACGGAGCGGGGGGGCCATGGGGGTCGGGGAGCTGTTTTTT,CASSIRSGGAMGVGELFF
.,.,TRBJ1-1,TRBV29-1,TGCAGCGTCAGCTTTCGGGGAGAGAACACTGAAGCTTTCTTT,CSVSFRGENTEAFF
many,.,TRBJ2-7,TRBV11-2,TGTGCCAGCAGCCAGGGGATAGTTCTTTACGAGCAGTACTTC,CASSQGIVLYEQYF
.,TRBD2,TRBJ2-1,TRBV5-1,TGCGCCAGCAGCCCGCAAGCGGGAATAAGTTACAATGAGCAGTTCTTC,CASSPQAGISYNEQFF
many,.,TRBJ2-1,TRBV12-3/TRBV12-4,TGTGCCAGCAGCTTCTCGGGCGGCAGGGCGGGGAGCAATGAGCAGTTCTTC,CASSFSGGRAGSNEQFF
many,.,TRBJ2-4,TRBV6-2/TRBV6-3,TGTGCCAGCAGTGAATTAGTACGTGGAAACATTCAGTACTTC,CASSELVRGNIQYF
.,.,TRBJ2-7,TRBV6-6,TGTGCCAGCAGTTACTCGATGATAGGCGTCGGCGAGCAGTACTTC,CASSYSMIGVGEQYF
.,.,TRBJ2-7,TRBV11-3,TGTGCCAGCAGCTTAGAACGCTGGCCCGCGGGTGAGCAGTACTTC,CASSLERWPAGEQYF
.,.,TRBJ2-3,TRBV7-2,TGTGCCAGCAGCTCTCTCGGGCCGGATACGCAGTATTTT,CASSSLGPDTQYF
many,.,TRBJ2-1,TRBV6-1,TGTGCCAGCAGTGAAGACGGTCGAAGGGTCAATGAGCAGTTCTTC,CASSEDGRRVNEQFF
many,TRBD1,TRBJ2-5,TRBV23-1,TGCGCCAGCAGTCAATACCGGGACAGCCAAGAGACCCAGTACTTC,CASSQYRDSQETQYF
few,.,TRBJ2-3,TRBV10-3,TGTGCCATCAGCCCTGCGGATACGCAGTATTTT,CAISPADTQYF
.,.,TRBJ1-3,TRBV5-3,TGTGCCAGCAGCATTAATAGGGGAGGACCTGGAAACACCATATATTTT,CASSINRGGPGNTIYF
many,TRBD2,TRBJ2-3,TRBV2,TGTGCCAGCGGCTCCGGGACTAGCCTTCACTCCACAGATACGCAGTATTTT,CASGSGTSLHSTDTQYF
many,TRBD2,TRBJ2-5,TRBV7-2,TGTGCCAGCAGCCTAACCCTAGGACTAGCGGGGCAAGAGACCCAGTACTTC,CASSLTLGLAGQETQYF
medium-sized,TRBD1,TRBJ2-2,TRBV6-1,TGTGCCAGCAGTGCGGACAGGCGTACCGGGGAGCTGTTTTTT,CASSADRRTGELFF
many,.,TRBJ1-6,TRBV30,TGTGCCTGGAGTGTTGACGGGAAAAGCTCCTATAATTCACCCCTCCACTTT,CAWSVDGKSSYNSPLHF
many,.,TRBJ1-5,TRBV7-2,TGTGCCAGCAGCTTATCGGGTCTGGGCAATCAGCCCCAGCATTTT,CASSLSGLGNQPQHF
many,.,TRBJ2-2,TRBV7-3,TGTGCCAGCAGCTTAAATGCCAACACCGGGGAGCTGTTTTTT,CASSLNANTGELFF
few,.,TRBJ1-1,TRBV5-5,TGTGCCAGCAGCTTACTGACAGGTAACACTGAAGCTTTCTTT,CASSLLTGNTEAFF
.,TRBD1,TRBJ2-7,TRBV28,TGTGCCACCAGTCTTAGCGGACAGGGCTCCTACGAGCAGTACTTC,CATSLSGQGSYEQYF
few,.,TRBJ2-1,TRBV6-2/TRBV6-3,TGTGCCAGCAGTTACTCAGATTGGGGCAATGAGCAGTTCTTC,CASSYSDWGNEQFF
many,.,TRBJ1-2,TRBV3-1,TGTGCCAGCAGCCACCCAGGGACCTATGGCTACACCTTC,CASSHPGTYGYTF
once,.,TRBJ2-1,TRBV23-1,TGCGCCAGCAGTCTCCGGCGCCACGAGCGGTTCTTC,CASSLRRHERFF
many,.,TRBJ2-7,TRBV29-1,TGCAGCGTTCGGGACACCTACGAGCAGTACTTC,CSVRDTYEQYF
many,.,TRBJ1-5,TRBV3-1,TGTGCCAGCAGCCAAGATATGGCTCAGCCCCAGCATTTT,CASSQDMAQPQHF
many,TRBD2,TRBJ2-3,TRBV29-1,TGCAGCATCCTAGCGGGAGGCACAGATACGCAGTATTTT,CSILAGGTDTQYF